This TCR beta chain was recorded in a study of blood T cell repertoires in COVID-19. Study as a whole: Material from acute and convalescent COVID-19 was sourced from the United States, Italy and Spain.

Sequencing was performed with immunoSEQ multiplex PCR; in TCRdb, only in-frame clones are kept and a portion is missing. This table holds around 100,000 clones, approximately 90% found once. This receptor was identified in a man aged 45 to 65 in a cohort sampled during active COVID-19. Sequencing was performed on peripheral blood.

The CDR3 region is CASSIRVTEAFF. CDR3 in DNA: TGTGCCAGCAGCATCCGGGTTACTGAAGCTTTCTTT. The chain links TRBV28 to TRBJ1-1, with D unresolved. V dropped 6 bases and J dropped 5 bases, with 10 bases sitting between them. Germline V gene data show CDR1 as MDHEN and CDR2 as SYDVKM. The CDR3 is 12 amino acids.